The TCR beta chain under discussion was sequenced for a study of response to subunit inactivated influenza vaccine. One entry per CDR3 protein results from TCRdb running MiXCR on the RT-PCR reads. Among some 200,000 distinct CDR3 sequences listed, about an eighth were seen once. V lost 4 bases and J lost 2; bases outside the gene matches: 3. This CDR3 is built from 14 residues. Germline CDR1 is MDHEN and CDR2 is SYDVKM. This clonotype was detected only a few times. These data were also reused for a study on T cells expressing NK-cell markers. This second report adds: UMIs accompanied the 5'RACE template switching by which TCR beta cDNA was made. Sorted CD3+CD56+NKG2C+, CD3+CD56+NKG2C- and CD3+CD56-NKG2C+ T cells provided the TCR beta repertoires. Dominant NKG2C+ clonotypes were found to form about 1.0-7.5% of CD8+ T cells in over five donors.

This sequence was found in a man between 50 and 59 years old who received an inactivated influenza vaccine. This chain connects TRBV28 to TRBJ2-7; 9 positions agree with TRBD2. The source material was CD8+ T cells sorted from PBMCs, sampled 12 days after vaccination. In nucleotides, the CDR3 is TGTGCCAGCAGTTGGGGACTAGCCACCTACGAGCAGTACTTC. Its translation is CASSWGLATYEQYF.